The present T cell receptor beta chain was sequenced within a study of blood T cell repertoires in COVID-19. Some clones are missing from TCRdb's copy, which holds only in-frame ones; the method was immunoSEQ multiplex PCR. This sample has some 170,000 clones; 80% to 90% occur once, and the top ten carry more than 9.5%. Germline CDR1 is SQVTM and CDR2 is ANQGSEA. The V gene lost 5 bases and the J gene lost 2 bases, with 9 bases spanning the gap. The CDR3 has 12 amino acids. The chain uses TRBV29-1 and TRBJ2-5; D may be TRBD1 (6 bases). This clonotype originated in a woman aged 35 to 49 with COVID-19, enrolled during active disease. The specimen sequenced was peripheral blood. The CDR3 nucleotides are TGCAGCGTTTCGAGGGGGCAAGAGACCCAGTACTTC. It specifies CSVSRGQETQYF.